These 10 T cell receptor beta chains share one sample of origin, sequenced in a study of blood T cell repertoires in COVID-19. The method was immunoSEQ multiplex PCR; TCRdb's version includes in-frame clones alone and lacks a portion of them. The sample yields about half a million clones, around nine tenths seen once. Sequencing was performed on PBMCs or T cells enriched from blood (not recorded which). These TCRs come from a woman aged 60-75 years who had recovered from COVID-19.

CDR3 coding DNA: TGTGCCAGCACCATCCCCGGGGGGAATTCACCCCTCCACTTT. Translation: CASTIPGGNSPLHF. V is TRBV5-5 and J is TRBJ1-6; tentatively, D is TRBD1 (5 bases). The germline gives CDR1 SGHKS, CDR2 YYEKEE (reference sequence). V lost 6 bases and J lost 7, with 14 bases in between. CDR3 size: 14 residues.

V gene TRBV19 combines with J gene TRBJ1-1, with a tentative D call TRBD1 (5 bases). V lost 7 bases and J 0 bases, leaving 18 bases between the germline ends. The CDR3 totals 16 residues. The germline V gene encodes CDR1 LNHDA and CDR2 SQIVND (reference sequence). CDR3 sequence (DNA): TGTGCCAGTAAAACACAGGCGTTCCTGATGAACACTGAAGCTTTCTTT. Amino acid sequence: CASKTQAFLMNTEAFF.

The chain has TRBV15 and TRBJ1-6; 10 positions agree with TRBD1. The J segment lost 8 bases and the V segment lost 1 base, leaving 8 bases of the junction unmatched. The CDR3 is 17 amino acids. Looked up from germline, CDR1 is LNHNV and CDR2 is YYDKDF (reference sequence). CDR3 DNA: TGTGCCACCAGCAGAGCCCCCCTGACAGGGGGCGATTCACCCCTCCACTTT. Translated, it gives CATSRAPLTGGDSPLHF. Full variable domain (missing parts from reference TRBV15 and TRBJ1-6): DAMVIQNPRYQVTQFGKPVTLSCSQTLNHNVMYWYQQKSSQAPKLLFHYYDKDFNNEADTPDNFQSRRPNTSFCFLDIRSPGLGDTAMYLCATSRAPLTGGDSPLHFGNGTRLTVT.

The chain carries TRBV27 and TRBJ1-2, with D perhaps TRBD1 (6 bases). Looked up from germline, CDR1 is MNHEY and CDR2 is SMNVEV (reference sequence). CDR3 length equals 16 residues. V was trimmed by 5 bases and J by 4 bases, leaving 20 bases between them. CDR3 amino acids: CASSPSGTRFSYGYTF. The DNA of the CDR3 is TGTGCCAGCAGTCCCTCCGGGACAAGGTTCAGCTATGGCTACACCTTC.

The chain links TRBV10-3 to TRBJ2-7; D might be TRBD1 (5 bases). V dropped 6 bases and J dropped 3 bases, with 9 bases sitting between them. This CDR3 is 12 amino acids long. Germline CDR1 and CDR2: ENHRY and SYGVKD. The DNA of the CDR3 is TGTGCCATCAGCAGGGATCTCTACGAGCAGTACGTC. Protein: CAISRDLYEQYV.

The gene calls are TRBV13 and TRBJ1-4; 9 nucleotides match TRBD1. The CDR3 runs to 15 residues. V dropped 5 bases and J dropped 8; count of bases not matched to a gene: 9. Germline V lookup: CDR1 PRHDT, CDR2 FYEKMQ (reference sequence). CDR3 DNA: TGTGCCAGCAGCCCTCCGGGACAGGGCGGGGAAAAACTGTTTTTT. Its translation: CASSPPGQGGEKLFF.

The CDR3 here is CASSLVWPSGNNEQFF. CDR3 nucleotides: TGTGCCAGCAGCTTAGTGTGGCCTAGCGGTAACAATGAGCAGTTCTTC. The chain employs TRBV11-2 and TRBJ2-1; 7 nucleotides agree with TRBD2. CDR1 is SGHAT and CDR2 is FQNNGV in the germline V gene. V was pared by 1 base and J by 5 bases, with 8 bases of the junction left unmatched. The CDR3 contains 16 residues.

The rearrangement uses TRBV29-1 and TRBJ1-2; weak D call: TRBD1 (6 bases). The V gene's germline CDR1 is SQVTM and CDR2 ANQGSEA. Trimming shortened V by 7 bases and J by 1 base, and 13 bases separated the two germline ends. There are 13 residues in the CDR3. The CDR3 bases are TGCAGCGGTCGGGACACCTTTAACTATGGCTACACCTTC. It is translated as CSGRDTFNYGYTF.

The chain recombines TRBV6-5 with TRBJ1-1; D is unclear. V gave up 3 bases and J gave up 1 base, with 9 bases separating them. The CDR3 totals 14 residues. The germline gives CDR1 MNHEY, CDR2 SVGAGI. CDR3 nucleotide sequence: TGTGCCAGCAGTTATGATTACAGGAACACTGAAGCTTTCTTT. It codes for CASSYDYRNTEAFF.

The chain uses TRBV2 and TRBJ2-2, with D perhaps matching TRBD1 (6 bases). This CDR3 contains 17 residues. CDR1 and CDR2 (germline): SNHLY, FYNNEI. Trimming shortened V by 2 bases and J by 2 bases, and 15 bases separated the two germline ends. The CDR3 coding sequence is TGTGCCAGCAGTGAATCCACCGGGACAACTAACACCGGGGAGCTGTTTTTT. This codes for CASSESTGTTNTGELFF.